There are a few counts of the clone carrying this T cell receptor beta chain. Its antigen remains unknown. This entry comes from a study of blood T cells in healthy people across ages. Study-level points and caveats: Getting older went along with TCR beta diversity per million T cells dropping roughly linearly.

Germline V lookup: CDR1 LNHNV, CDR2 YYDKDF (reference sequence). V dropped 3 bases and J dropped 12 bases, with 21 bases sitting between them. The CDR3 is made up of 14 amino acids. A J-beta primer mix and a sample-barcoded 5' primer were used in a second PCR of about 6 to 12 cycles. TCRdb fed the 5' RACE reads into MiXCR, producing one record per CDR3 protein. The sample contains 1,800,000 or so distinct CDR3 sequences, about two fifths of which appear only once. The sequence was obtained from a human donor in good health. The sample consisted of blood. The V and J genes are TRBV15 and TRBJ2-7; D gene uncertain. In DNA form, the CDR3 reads TGTGCCACCAGCAGGGCAGACGCCAAGAACATTCCGTACTTC. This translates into CATSRADAKNIPYF. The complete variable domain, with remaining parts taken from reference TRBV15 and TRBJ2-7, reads DAMVIQNPRYQVTQFGKPVTLSCSQTLNHNVMYWYQQKSSQAPKLLFHYYDKDFNNEADTPDNFQSRRPNTSFCFLDIRSPGLGDTAMYLCATSRADAKNIPYFGPGTRLTVT.